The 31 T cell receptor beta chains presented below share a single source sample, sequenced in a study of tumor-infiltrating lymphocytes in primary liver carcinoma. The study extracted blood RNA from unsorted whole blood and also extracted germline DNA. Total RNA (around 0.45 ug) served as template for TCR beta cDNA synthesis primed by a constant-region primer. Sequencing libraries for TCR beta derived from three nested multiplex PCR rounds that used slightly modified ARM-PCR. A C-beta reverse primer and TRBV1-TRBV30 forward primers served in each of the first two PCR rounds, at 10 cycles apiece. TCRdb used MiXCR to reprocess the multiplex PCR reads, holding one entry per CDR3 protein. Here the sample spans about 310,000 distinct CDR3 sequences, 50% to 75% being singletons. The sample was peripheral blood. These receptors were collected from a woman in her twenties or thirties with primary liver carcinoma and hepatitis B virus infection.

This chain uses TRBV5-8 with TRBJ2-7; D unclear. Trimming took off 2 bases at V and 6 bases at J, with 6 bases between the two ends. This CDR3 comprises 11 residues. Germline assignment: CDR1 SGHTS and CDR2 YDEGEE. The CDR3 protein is CASSLPFEQYF. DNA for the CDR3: TGTGCCAGCAGCTTACCTTTCGAGCAGTACTTC.

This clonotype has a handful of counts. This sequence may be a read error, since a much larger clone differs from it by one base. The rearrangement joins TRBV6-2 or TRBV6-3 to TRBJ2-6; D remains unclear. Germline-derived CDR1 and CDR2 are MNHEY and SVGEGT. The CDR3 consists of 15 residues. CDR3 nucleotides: TGTGCCGGCAGTTACGGTGGGCTTGGGGCCAACGTCCTGACTTTC. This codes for CAGSYGGLGANVLTF.

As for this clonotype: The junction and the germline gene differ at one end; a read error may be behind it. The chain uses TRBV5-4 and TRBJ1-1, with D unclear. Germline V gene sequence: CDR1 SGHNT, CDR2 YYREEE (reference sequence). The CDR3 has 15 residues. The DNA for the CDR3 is TGTGCCAACAGCCCCGGTGGCAGGCTGAACACTGAAGCTTTCTTT. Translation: CANSPGGRLNTEAFF. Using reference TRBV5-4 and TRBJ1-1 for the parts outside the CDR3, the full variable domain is ETGVTQSPTHLIKTRGQQVTLRCSSQSGHNTVSWYQQALGQGPQFIFQYYREEENGRGNFPPRFSGLQFPNYSSELNVNALELDDSALYLCANSPGGRLNTEAFFGQGTRLTVV.

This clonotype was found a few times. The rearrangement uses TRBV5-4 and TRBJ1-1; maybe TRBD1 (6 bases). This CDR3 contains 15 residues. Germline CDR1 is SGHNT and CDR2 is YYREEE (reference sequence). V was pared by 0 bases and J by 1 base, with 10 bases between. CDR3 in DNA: TGTGCCAGCAGCTTGGCCGGAGGGGGGAACACTGAAGCTTTCTTT. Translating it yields CASSLAGGGNTEAFF.

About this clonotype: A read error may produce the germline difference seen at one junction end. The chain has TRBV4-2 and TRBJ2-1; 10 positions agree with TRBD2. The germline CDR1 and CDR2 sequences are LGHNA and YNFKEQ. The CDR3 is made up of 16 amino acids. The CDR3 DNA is TGTGCCAGTAGCCAAGTACTAGCGGGAAGTCTGAATGAGCAGTTCTTC. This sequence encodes CASSQVLAGSLNEQFF.

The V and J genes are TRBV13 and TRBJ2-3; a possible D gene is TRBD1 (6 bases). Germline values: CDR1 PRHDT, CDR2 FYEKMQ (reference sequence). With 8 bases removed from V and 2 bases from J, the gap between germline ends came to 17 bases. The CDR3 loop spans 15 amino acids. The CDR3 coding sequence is TGTGCCAGCTCGACCCCCCGGGGACACACAGATACGCAGTATTTT. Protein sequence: CASSTPRGHTDTQYF.

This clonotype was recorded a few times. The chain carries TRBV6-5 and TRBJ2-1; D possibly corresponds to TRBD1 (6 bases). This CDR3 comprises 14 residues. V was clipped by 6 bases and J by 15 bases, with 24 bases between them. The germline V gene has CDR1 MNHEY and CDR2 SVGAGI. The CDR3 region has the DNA TGTGCCAGCAGATCCCCAGGGGCGGAGCGGCGTTTGTTCTTC. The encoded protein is CASRSPGAERRLFF.

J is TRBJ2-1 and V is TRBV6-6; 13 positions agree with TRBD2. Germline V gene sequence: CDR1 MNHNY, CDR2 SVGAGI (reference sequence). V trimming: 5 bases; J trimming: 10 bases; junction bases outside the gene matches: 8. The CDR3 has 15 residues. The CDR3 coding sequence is TGTGCCAGCAGTGAGAGGACTAGCGGGAGCCGGGAGCAGTTCTTC. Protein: CASSERTSGSREQFF.

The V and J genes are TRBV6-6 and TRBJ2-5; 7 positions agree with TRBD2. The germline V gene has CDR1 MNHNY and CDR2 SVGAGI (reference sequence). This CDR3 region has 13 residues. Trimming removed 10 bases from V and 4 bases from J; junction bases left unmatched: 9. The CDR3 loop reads CAIEREGGETQYF. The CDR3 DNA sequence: TGTGCCATTGAAAGGGAGGGAGGAGAGACCCAGTACTTC.

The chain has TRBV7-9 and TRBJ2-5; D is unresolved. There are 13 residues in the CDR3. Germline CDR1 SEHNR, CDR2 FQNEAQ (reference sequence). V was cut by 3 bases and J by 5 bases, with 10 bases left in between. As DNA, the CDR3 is TGTGCCAGCAGCTTCGGCACAACGGAGACCCAGTACTTC. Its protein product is CASSFGTTETQYF.

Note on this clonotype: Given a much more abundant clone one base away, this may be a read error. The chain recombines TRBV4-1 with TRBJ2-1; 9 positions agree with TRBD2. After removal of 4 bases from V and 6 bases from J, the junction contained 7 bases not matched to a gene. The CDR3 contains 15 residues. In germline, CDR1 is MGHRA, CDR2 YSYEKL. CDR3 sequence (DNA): TGCGCCAGCAGCCGAGTATTAGCGGGAGTCAATGAGCAGTTCTTC. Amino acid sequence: CASSRVLAGVNEQFF.

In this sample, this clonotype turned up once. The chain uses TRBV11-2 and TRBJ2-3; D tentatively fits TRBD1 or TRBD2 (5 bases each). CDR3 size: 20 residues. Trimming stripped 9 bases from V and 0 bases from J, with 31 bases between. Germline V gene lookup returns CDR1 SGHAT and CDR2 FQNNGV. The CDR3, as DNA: TGTGCCAGGAGCCCCAGGGTCAGGAAGAAAGTGTCTAGCAGCACAGATACGCAGTATTTT. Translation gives CARSPRVRKKVSSSTDTQYF. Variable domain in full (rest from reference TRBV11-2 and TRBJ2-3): EAGVAQSPRYKIIEKRQSVAFWCNPISGHATLYWYQQILGQGPKLLIQFQNNGVVDDSQLPKDRFSAERLKGVDSTLKIQPAKLEDSAVYLCARSPRVRKKVSSSTDTQYFGPGTRLTVL.

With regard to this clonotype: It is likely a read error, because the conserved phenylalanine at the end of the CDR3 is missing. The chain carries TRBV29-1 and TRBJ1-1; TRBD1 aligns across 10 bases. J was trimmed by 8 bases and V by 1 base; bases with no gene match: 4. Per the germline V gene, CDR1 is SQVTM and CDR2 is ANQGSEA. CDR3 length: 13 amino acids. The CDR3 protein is CSVEAGTGAEAFY. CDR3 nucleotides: TGCAGCGTTGAAGCAGGGACAGGGGCCGAAGCTTTCTAT.

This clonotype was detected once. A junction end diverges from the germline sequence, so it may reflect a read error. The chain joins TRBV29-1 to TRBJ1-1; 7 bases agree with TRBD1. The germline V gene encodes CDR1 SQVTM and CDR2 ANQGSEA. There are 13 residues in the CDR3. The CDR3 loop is CNALGQMNAEAFF. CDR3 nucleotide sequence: TGCAACGCCCTGGGACAGATGAACGCTGAAGCTTTCTTT.

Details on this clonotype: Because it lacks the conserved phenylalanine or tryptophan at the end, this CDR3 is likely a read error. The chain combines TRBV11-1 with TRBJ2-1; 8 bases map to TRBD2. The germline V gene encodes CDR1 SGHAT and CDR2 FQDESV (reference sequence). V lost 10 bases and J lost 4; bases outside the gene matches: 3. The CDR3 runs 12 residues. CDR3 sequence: CAIGLAYNEQFY. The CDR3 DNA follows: TGTGCCATCGGACTAGCATACAATGAGCAGTTCTAC.

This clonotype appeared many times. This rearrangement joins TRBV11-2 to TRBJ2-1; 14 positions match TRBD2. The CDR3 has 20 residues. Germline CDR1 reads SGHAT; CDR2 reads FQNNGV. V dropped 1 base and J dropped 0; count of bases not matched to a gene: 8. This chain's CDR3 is CASSLGPGTSGSRSYNEQFF. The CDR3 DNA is TGTGCCAGCAGCTTAGGACCCGGGACTAGCGGGAGTCGCTCCTACAATGAGCAGTTCTTC. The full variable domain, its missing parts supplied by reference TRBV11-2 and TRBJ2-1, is EAGVAQSPRYKIIEKRQSVAFWCNPISGHATLYWYQQILGQGPKLLIQFQNNGVVDDSQLPKDRFSAERLKGVDSTLKIQPAKLEDSAVYLCASSLGPGTSGSRSYNEQFFGPGTRLTVL.

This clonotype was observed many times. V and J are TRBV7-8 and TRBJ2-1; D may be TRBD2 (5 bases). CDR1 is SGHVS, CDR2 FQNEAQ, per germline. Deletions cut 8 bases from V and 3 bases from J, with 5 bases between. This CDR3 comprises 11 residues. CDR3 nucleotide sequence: TGTGCCAGCCGGGGCTACAATGAGCAGTTCTTC. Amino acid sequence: CASRGYNEQFF.

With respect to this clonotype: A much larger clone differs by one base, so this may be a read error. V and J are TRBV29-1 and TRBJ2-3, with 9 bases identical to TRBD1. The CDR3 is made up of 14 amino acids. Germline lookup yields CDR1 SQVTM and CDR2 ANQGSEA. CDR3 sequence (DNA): TGCAGCGTGGATGAGACTACAGGGGGCAATACGCACTATTTT. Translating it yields CSVDETTGGNTHYF.

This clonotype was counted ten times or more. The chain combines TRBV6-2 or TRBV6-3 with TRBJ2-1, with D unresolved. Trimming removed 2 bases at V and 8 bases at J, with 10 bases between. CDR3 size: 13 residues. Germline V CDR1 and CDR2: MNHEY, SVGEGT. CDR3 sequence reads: CASSYVFPDEQFF. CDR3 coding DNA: TGTGCCAGCAGTTACGTATTTCCCGATGAGCAGTTCTTC.

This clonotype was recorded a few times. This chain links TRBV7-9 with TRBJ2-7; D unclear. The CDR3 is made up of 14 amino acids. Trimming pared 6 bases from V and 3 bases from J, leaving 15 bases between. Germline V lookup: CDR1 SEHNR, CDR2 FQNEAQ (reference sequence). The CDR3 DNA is TGTGCCAGCAGTCCAACCACGGTGATCTACGAGCAGTACTTC. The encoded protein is CASSPTTVIYEQYF.

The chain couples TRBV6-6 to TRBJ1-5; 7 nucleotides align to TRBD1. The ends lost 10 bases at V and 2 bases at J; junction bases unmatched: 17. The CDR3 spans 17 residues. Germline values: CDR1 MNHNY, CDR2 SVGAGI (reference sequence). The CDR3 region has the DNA TGTGCCAACCGGAAACCGACCGGGACAGTAGGCAATCAGCCCCAGCATTTT. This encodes CANRKPTGTVGNQPQHF.

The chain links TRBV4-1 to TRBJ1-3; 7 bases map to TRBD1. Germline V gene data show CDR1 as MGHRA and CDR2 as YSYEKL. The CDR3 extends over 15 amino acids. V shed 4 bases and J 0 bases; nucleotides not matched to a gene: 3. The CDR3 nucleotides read TGCGCCAGCAGCCGGGACAGCAGCTCTGGAAACACCATATATTTT. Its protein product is CASSRDSSSGNTIYF.

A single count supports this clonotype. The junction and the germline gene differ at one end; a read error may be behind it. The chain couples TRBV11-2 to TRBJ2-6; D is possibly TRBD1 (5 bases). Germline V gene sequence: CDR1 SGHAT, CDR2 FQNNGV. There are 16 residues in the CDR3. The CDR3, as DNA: TGTGCCAGCAGCTCAATCCTGGGCCCTGGGGCCAACGTACTGACTTTC. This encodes CASSSILGPGANVLTF.

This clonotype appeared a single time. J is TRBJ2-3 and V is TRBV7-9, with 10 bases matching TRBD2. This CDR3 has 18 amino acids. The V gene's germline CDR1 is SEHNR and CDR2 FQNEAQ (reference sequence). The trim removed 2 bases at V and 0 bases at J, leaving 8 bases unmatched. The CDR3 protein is CASSLRLAGAGSTDTQYF. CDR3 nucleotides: TGTGCCAGCAGCTTAAGGCTAGCGGGAGCCGGGAGCACAGATACGCAGTATTTT.

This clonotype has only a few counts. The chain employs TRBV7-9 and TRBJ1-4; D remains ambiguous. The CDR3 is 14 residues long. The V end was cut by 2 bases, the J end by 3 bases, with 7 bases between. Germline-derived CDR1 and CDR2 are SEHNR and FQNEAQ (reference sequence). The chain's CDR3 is CASSLRESNEKLFF. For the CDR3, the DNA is TGTGCCAGCAGCTTAAGAGAATCTAATGAAAAACTGTTTTTT.

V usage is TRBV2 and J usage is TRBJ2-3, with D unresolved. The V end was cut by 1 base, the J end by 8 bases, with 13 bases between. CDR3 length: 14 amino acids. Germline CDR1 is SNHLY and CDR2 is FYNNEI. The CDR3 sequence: CASSEVVPSGTQYF. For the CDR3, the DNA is TGTGCCAGCAGTGAAGTTGTTCCCTCGGGTACGCAGTATTTT.

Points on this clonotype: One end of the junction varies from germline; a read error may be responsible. CDR3 amino acids: CASSRRVNYGYTF. CDR3 bases: TGTGCCAGCAGTCGAAGGGTTAACTATGGTTACACCTTC. This chain uses TRBV12-3 or TRBV12-4 with TRBJ1-2; no reliable D call. The CDR3 extends over 13 amino acids.

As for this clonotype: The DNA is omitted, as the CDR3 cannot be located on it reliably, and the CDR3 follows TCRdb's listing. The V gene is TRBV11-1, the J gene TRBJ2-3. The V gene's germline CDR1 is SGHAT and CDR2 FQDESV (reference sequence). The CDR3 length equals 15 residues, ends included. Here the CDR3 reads CASSFGMGSTDTRYF.

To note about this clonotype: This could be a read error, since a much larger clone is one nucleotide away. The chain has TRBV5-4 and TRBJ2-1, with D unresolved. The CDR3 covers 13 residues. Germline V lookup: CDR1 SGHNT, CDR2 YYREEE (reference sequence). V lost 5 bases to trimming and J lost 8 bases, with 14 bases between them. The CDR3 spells CASSPREGDEQFF. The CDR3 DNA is TGTGCCAGCAGTCCGAGAGAAGGCGATGAGCAGTTCTTC.

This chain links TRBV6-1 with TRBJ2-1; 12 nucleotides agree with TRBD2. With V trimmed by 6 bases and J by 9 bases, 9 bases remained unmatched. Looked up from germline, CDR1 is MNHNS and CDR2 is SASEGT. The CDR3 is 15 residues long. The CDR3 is CASRAKTSGSFEQFF. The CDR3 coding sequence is TGTGCCAGCAGGGCCAAGACTAGCGGGAGCTTTGAGCAGTTCTTC.

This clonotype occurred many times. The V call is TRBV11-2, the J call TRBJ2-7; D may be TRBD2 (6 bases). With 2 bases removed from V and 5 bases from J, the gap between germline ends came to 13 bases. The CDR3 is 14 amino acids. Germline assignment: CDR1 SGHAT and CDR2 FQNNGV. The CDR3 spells CASSLFGSIDEQYF. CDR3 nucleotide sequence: TGTGCCAGCAGCTTATTCGGGAGTATCGACGAGCAGTACTTC.